What follows is one T cell receptor (beta chain) and its context. What it binds is unknown. V shed 4 bases and J shed 1 base, with 4 bases lying between them. Germline V lookup: CDR1 SGHAT, CDR2 FQNNGV. The CDR3 is 12 amino acids. This specimen belongs to a study of cytomegalovirus exposure and HLA in healthy donors. Study-level results: Reports state that TCR beta sequences accurately predicted most subjects' HLA-A and HLA-B alleles. Per a prior analysis, the majority of TCR beta V segments were productive roughly 90% or roughly 30% of the time. HLA restriction was apparent for most CMV-associated TCR beta chains in a later analysis.

PCR was performed using 60 Vbeta and 13 Jbeta primers. Here immunoSEQ multiplex PCR was the method, and the copy in TCRdb shows in-frame clones only, minus some. The table records 150,000 to 200,000 clones, about 77% of them present only once. This chain links TRBV11-2 with TRBJ2-5, with D hard to call. Sequences were obtained from PBMCs. This receptor was identified in a man aged 18 to 29 in good health and CMV-seropositive. CDR3 protein: CASSWAQETQYF. The CDR3 coding sequence is TGTGCCAGCAGCTGGGCCCAAGAGACCCAGTACTTC.